The rows below give T cell receptor beta chains drawn from one sample of a study of blood T cell repertoires in COVID-19. The protocol was immunoSEQ multiplex PCR, while the TCRdb copy is restricted to in-frame clones and leaves out a portion. The sample holds some 220,000 clones, 85% to 95% seen once. Input material: peripheral blood. The receptors derive from a man aged 25-40 years with COVID-19, enrolled during active disease. Both conserved end residues are part of each CDR3. A D gene is named only where the DNA matches it firmly. Clone size is given for some rows only: seen once, a few or many times, or a class if the clone is expanded.

NA	NA	TRBV19	TRBJ2-2	CASSIEGRAGELFF	TGTGCCAGTAGTATCGAGGGTAGGGCCGGGGAGCTGTTTTTT
NA	NA	TRBV27	TRBJ1-2	CASSLSTGSGRGYTF	TGTGCCAGCAGTTTATCGACCGGGTCAGGGCGCGGCTACACCTTC
NA	NA	TRBV11-2	TRBJ1-2	CASSLVPTTYGYTF	TGTGCCAGCAGCTTAGTTCCGACAACCTATGGCTACACCTTC
NA	NA	TRBV12-5	TRBJ1-3	CASGKTGSSGNTIYF	TGTGCTAGTGGTAAGACAGGAAGCTCTGGAAACACCATATATTTT
TRBD2	NA	TRBV4-2	TRBJ2-2	CASSHGGSNTGELFF	TGTGCCAGCAGCCACGGGGGGTCGAACACCGGGGAGCTGTTTTTT
NA	NA	TRBV6-1	TRBJ2-5	CASSERRSETQYF	TGTGCCAGCAGTGAACGAAGGAGCGAGACCCAGTACTTC
TRBD1	NA	TRBV14	TRBJ1-2	CASSHLTGGTSNYGYTF	TGTGCCAGCAGCCACCTGACAGGGGGAACCTCTAACTATGGCTACACCTTC
TRBD1	NA	TRBV19	TRBJ2-5	CASSTGTAETQYF	TGTGCCAGTAGTACCGGGACAGCAGAGACCCAGTACTTC
TRBD1	once	TRBV20-1	TRBJ1-4	CSASQGQGFEKLFF	TGCAGTGCTAGTCAGGGACAGGGGTTTGAAAAACTGTTTTTT
TRBD1	NA	TRBV6-5	TRBJ1-1	CASSYSRTGGTEAFF	TGTGCCAGCAGTTACTCGAGGACAGGGGGCACTGAAGCTTTCTTT
NA	NA	TRBV21-1	TRBJ1-5	CASRGGQGNNQPQHF	TGTGCCAGCAGAGGTGGTCAGGGTAATAATCAGCCCCAGCATTTT
NA	NA	TRBV5-4	TRBJ2-7	CASSVTGSAEQYF	TGTGCCAGCAGCGTGACAGGTTCGGCCGAGCAGTACTTC
NA	NA	TRBV29-1	TRBJ2-5	CSVEGGQGLETQYF	TGCAGCGTTGAAGGGGGGCAGGGGCTTGAGACCCAGTACTTC
TRBD1	NA	TRBV7-9	TRBJ2-3	CASRPSGGQGSNTQYF	TGTGCCAGCAGACCGTCTGGGGGACAGGGCTCGAATACGCAGTATTTT
NA	NA	TRBV11-2	TRBJ2-2	CASSLVASVSPANTGELFF	TGTGCCAGCAGCTTAGTGGCTAGCGTTTCCCCGGCGAACACCGGGGAGCTGTTTTTT
NA	NA	TRBV7-9	TRBJ1-1	CASSPQTGSNTEAFF	TGTGCCAGCAGCCCCCAGACCGGGTCTAACACTGAAGCTTTCTTT
NA	NA	TRBV29-1	TRBJ1-1	CSVGTDRYNTEAFF	TGCAGCGTTGGGACAGACAGATATAACACTGAAGCTTTCTTT
TRBD1	NA	TRBV5-1	TRBJ2-2	CASSLVIRTGDVNTGELFF	TGCGCCAGCAGCTTGGTTATAAGGACAGGCGACGTGAACACCGGGGAGCTGTTTTTT
TRBD1	NA	TRBV14	TRBJ1-3	CASSQGHRGRGNTIYF	TGTGCCAGCAGCCAAGGTCACAGGGGCAGGGGAAACACCATATATTTT
TRBD1	few	TRBV5-5	TRBJ1-2	CASSSQTGALGGYTF	TGTGCCAGCAGCAGTCAGACAGGGGCACTTGGTGGCTACACCTTC
NA	NA	TRBV3-1/TRBV3-2	TRBJ1-2	CASSPRTANYGYTF	TGTGCCAGCAGCCCCCGGACAGCTAACTATGGCTACACCTTC
NA	NA	TRBV4-1	TRBJ2-5	CASSPRSAGHPRETQYF	TGCGCCAGCAGCCCAAGATCAGCTGGACATCCACGGGAGACCCAGTACTTC
NA	NA	TRBV2	TRBJ1-6	CASSGTNIPNSPLHF	TGTGCCAGCAGCGGGACAAATATCCCGAATTCACCCCTCCACTTT
NA	NA	TRBV5-6	TRBJ2-1	CASSWAQEQFF	TGTGCCAGCAGTTGGGCACAGGAGCAGTTCTTC
NA	once	TRBV27	TRBJ1-2	CASSSGTHHYGYTF	TGTGCCAGCAGTTCGGGGACACACCACTATGGCTACACCTTC
NA	NA	TRBV7-9	TRBJ2-2	CASHQRPNTGELFF	TGTGCCAGCCATCAGCGTCCGAACACCGGGGAGCTGTTTTTT
NA	few	TRBV10-1	TRBJ2-7	CASSPGVGYEQYF	TGCGCCAGCAGTCCGGGGGTTGGGTACGAGCAGTACTTC
NA	NA	TRBV6-1	TRBJ1-1	CASSENLRDTEAFF	TGTGCCAGCAGTGAAAATCTCCGGGACACTGAAGCTTTCTTT
TRBD1	NA	TRBV3-1/TRBV3-2	TRBJ1-2	CASSRQGPLPYGYTF	TGTGCCAGCAGCAGACAGGGGCCGCTACCTTATGGCTACACCTTC
TRBD1	NA	TRBV7-2	TRBJ1-2	CASSPSGQLYGYTF	TGTGCCAGCAGCCCGTCGGGACAGCTCTATGGCTACACCTTC
NA	NA	TRBV9	TRBJ1-2	CASSVAQDLGYGYTF	TGTGCCAGCAGCGTAGCCCAAGACTTAGGCTATGGCTACACCTTC
TRBD1	NA	TRBV29-1	TRBJ2-7	CSVEAVGTDSYEQYF	TGCAGCGTTGAAGCCGTAGGGACAGACTCCTACGAGCAGTACTTC
TRBD1	NA	TRBV7-9	TRBJ2-7	CASSSTGVRWEQYF	TGTGCCAGCAGCTCTACAGGGGTTAGGTGGGAGCAGTACTTC
TRBD1	NA	TRBV20-1	TRBJ2-7	CSAGTAYEQYF	TGCAGTGCTGGGACAGCCTACGAGCAGTACTTC
TRBD2	NA	TRBV25-1	TRBJ2-5	CASNGLAGSAYQETQYF	TGTGCCAGCAATGGACTAGCGGGGTCTGCGTACCAAGAGACCCAGTACTTC
TRBD1	NA	TRBV13	TRBJ2-5	CASTTTEGQGGQTQYF	TGTGCCAGCACGACAACGGAAGGACAGGGGGGCCAGACCCAGTACTTC
TRBD1	NA	TRBV3-1/TRBV3-2	TRBJ1-4	CASSQGPPGGNEKLFF	TGTGCCAGCAGCCAAGGGCCTCCAGGGGGGAATGAAAAACTGTTTTTT
TRBD1	once	TRBV27	TRBJ1-1	CASSFLTGGSTEAFF	TGTGCCAGCAGTTTTCTGACAGGGGGCAGCACTGAAGCTTTCTTT
NA	NA	TRBV30	TRBJ2-7	CAWRASSYEQYF	TGTGCCTGGAGGGCCAGTTCCTACGAGCAGTACTTC
TRBD1	NA	TRBV11-2	TRBJ2-1	CASSSLWDRSNYNEQFF	TGTGCCAGCAGCTCCCTTTGGGACAGGAGCAATTACAATGAGCAGTTCTTC